Listed below are T cell receptor beta chains from one sample, sequenced in a study of cytomegalovirus exposure and HLA in healthy donors. Only in-frame clones appear in the TCRdb table, and some are missing; sequencing was by immunoSEQ multiplex PCR. The sample has around 100,000 clones, 73% seen once; the top ten hold about 3.5%. The specimen sequenced was PBMCs. The receptors were sampled from a man in his forties in good health and CMV-seronegative. The CDR3 runs from the conserved cysteine through the conserved F or W. The D gene is left open where the match is weak. Rows give clone size only sometimes, using once, few, many, or a class for an expanded clone.

D,J,V,size,DNA,CDR3
.,TRBJ1-1,TRBV4-2,.,TGTGCCAGCAGCCCCAGGAGGAAGGGTAACACTGAAGCTTTCTTT,CASSPRRKGNTEAFF
.,TRBJ2-7,TRBV5-1,.,TGCGCCAGCAGCTTGGGCTCCCAGGCTAACTCCTACGAGCAGTACTTC,CASSLGSQANSYEQYF
.,TRBJ2-5,TRBV5-1,.,TGCGCCAGCACGGGACAAGGCTTAGAGACCCAGTACTTC,CASTGQGLETQYF
TRBD1,TRBJ2-5,TRBV5-1,few,TGCGCCAGCAGTCGAAACACAGGGGGCGGGGAGACCCAGTACTTC,CASSRNTGGGETQYF
TRBD1,TRBJ2-2,TRBV28,.,TGTGCCAGCAGTCTAAGGACAGGGTACACCGGGGAGCTGTTTTTT,CASSLRTGYTGELFF
TRBD1,TRBJ1-2,TRBV5-5,.,TGTGCCAGCAGCCTGGCTTGGACAGGCCCCTATGGCTACACCTTC,CASSLAWTGPYGYTF
.,TRBJ1-6,TRBV11-2,.,TGTGCCAGCAGCCATACCTGGGGGGAGGATTCACCCCTCCACTTT,CASSHTWGEDSPLHF
.,TRBJ1-1,TRBV6-5,few,TGTGCCAGTACCTACCGGGGTCGTAGGGACACTGAAGCTTTCTTT,CASTYRGRRDTEAFF
.,TRBJ2-7,TRBV5-1,.,TGCGCCAGCAGCTATGAACTAGGGAATGACGAGCAGTACTTC,CASSYELGNDEQYF
TRBD1,TRBJ2-5,TRBV7-2,many,TGTGCCAGCAGCTTATCCGCCGGGACAGGCCAAGAGACCCAGTACTTC,CASSLSAGTGQETQYF
.,TRBJ2-3,TRBV15,.,TGTGCCACCAGAAGCATACTCCATACGCAGTATTTT,CATRSILHTQYF
TRBD2,TRBJ2-3,TRBV7-2,.,TGTGCCAGCAGCTCGTGGAGCGGGGGCGGCTTAGATACGCAGTATTTT,CASSSWSGGGLDTQYF
.,TRBJ1-2,TRBV6-1,few,TGTGCCAGCAGGGAAGCTGGGGCCTGGGGCTACACCTTC,CASREAGAWGYTF
.,TRBJ1-5,TRBV7-9,.,TGTGCCAGCAGCTTTAGTAGTGGGGGCGACCAGCCCCAGCATTTT,CASSFSSGGDQPQHF
.,TRBJ1-5,TRBV5-8,once,TGTGCCAGCAGCCCCCCAGGGATGGCCCGACAGCCCCAGCATTTT,CASSPPGMARQPQHF
.,TRBJ2-7,TRBV29-1,once,TGCAGCGCGGGGCAGGGAGGATCTGAGGACGAGCAGTACTTC,CSAGQGGSEDEQYF
.,TRBJ2-5,TRBV23-1,.,TGCGCCAGCAGTCAATCGCCAGGAACACAAGAGACCCAGTACTTC,CASSQSPGTQETQYF